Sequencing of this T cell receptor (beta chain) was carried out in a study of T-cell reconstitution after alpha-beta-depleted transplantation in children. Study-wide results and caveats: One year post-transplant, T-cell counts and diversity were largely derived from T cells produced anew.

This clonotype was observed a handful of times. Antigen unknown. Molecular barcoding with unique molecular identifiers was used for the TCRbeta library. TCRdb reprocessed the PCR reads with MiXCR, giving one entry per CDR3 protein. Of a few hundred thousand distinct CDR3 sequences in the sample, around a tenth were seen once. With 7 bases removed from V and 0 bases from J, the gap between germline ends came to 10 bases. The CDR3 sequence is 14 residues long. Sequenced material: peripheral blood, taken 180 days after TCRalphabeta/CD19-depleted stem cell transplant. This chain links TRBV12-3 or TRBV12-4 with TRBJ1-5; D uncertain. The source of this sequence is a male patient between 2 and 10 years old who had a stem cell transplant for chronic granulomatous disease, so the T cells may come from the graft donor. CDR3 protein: CASTLSGSNQPQHF. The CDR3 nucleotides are TGTGCCAGCACGCTCTCAGGTAGCAATCAGCCCCAGCATTTT.